This T cell receptor beta chain is drawn from a study of blood T cell repertoires in COVID-19. Turning to the study itself: Samples came from the United States, Italy and Spain, spanning acute and convalescent COVID-19. T cells, B-cell-depleted T cells, or PBMCs supplied cDNA or gDNA.

Trimming cost V 5 bases and J 8 bases; bases outside gene matches: 9. In germline, CDR1 is LNHDA, CDR2 SQIVND (reference sequence). The CDR3 totals 15 residues. Repertoires were generated with immunoSEQ multiplex PCR, while TCRdb's copy carries only in-frame clones and drops some. The top ten clones hold approximately 8.7% of a sample with about 130,000 clones, around 81% of them seen once. The sequenced sample was peripheral blood. The chain carries TRBV19 and TRBJ1-2; 12 bases agree with TRBD1. This TCR derives from a man in his forties or fifties with active or convalescent COVID-19. The CDR3 sequence is CASSEPGQGARGYTF. In nucleotides, the CDR3 is TGTGCCAGTAGTGAGCCGGGACAGGGGGCGAGGGGCTACACCTTC.